These 20 T cell receptor beta chains share one sample of origin, sequenced in a study of CD8+ T cells in alopecia areata (dated by TCRdb to between 2018 and 2020). The receptor library was made with the immunoSEQ multiplex PCR assay. RNA was extracted from all samples and reverse transcribed into cDNA, which served as template for TCR sequencing. In its TCRdb copy, this immuneACCESS table keeps in-frame sequences only and misses some clones. Where compared with another copy, unresolved V genes explain less than half of these, and the others have no known cause. This sample gives roughly 150,000 clones in total; roughly 50% of them show up just once. 15% of the sample belongs to the ten largest clones. Explained via the paper, the time point label denotes: about four weeks on oral tofacitinib. The treatment or condition label of this sample denotes: oral pan-JAK inhibitor, 5-10 mg twice daily. Here the sequenced sample was CD8+ T cells sorted from blood, taken at week 4, from a patient treated with tofacitinib. The receptor source for this set is a human donor with alopecia areata.

This chain uses TRBV9 with TRBJ2-1; TRBD1 agrees at 9 bases. From germline, CDR1 is SGDLS and CDR2 YYNGEE. With 4 bases clipped from V and 6 bases from J, the junction kept 14 bases outside the gene matches. The CDR3 has 17 residues. The DNA for the CDR3 is TGTGCCAGCAGCCCGACTTCGGGGACAGGGCGGTTCAATGAGCAGTTCTTC. It codes for CASSPTSGTGRFNEQFF.

This clone was picked up a small number of times. The rearrangement uses TRBV2 and TRBJ1-6; D may be TRBD1 (5 bases). The CDR3 runs to 13 residues. The V end lost 1 base, the J end lost 10 bases, and 8 bases lay between the germline ends. From germline, CDR1 is SNHLY and CDR2 FYNNEI. DNA of the CDR3: TGTGCCAGCAGTGAAGGGGGCGGCTCACCCCTCCACTTT. Translated, it gives CASSEGGGSPLHF. Using reference TRBV2 and TRBJ1-6 for the parts outside the CDR3, the full variable domain is EPEVTQTPSHQVTQMGQEVILRCVPISNHLYFYWYRQILGQKVEFLVSFYNNEISEKSEIFDDQFSVERPDGSNFTLKIRSTKLEDSAMYFCASSEGGGSPLHFGNGTRLTVT.

V and J are TRBV7-8 and TRBJ1-2; D not certain. Trimming took 5 bases from V and 8 from J, leaving 15 bases between them. Germline assignment: CDR1 SGHVS and CDR2 FQNEAQ. CDR3 size: 13 residues. The CDR3 is CASSLDPTLGYTF. The DNA for the CDR3 is TGTGCCAGCAGCCTCGACCCGACCTTGGGCTACACCTTC.

The CDR3 loop is CASSWDGTGADTQYF. The CDR3 bases are TGTGCCAGCAGCTGGGACGGGACAGGGGCAGATACGCAGTATTTT. The V call is TRBV5-4, the J call TRBJ2-3, with 10 bases fitting TRBD1. With V trimmed by 3 bases and J by 4 bases, 5 bases remained unmatched. The CDR3 is 15 residues long. Germline assignment: CDR1 SGHNT and CDR2 YYREEE (reference sequence).

This clone was counted a few times. The chain uses TRBV15 and TRBJ2-1; 11 bases align to TRBD1. The CDR3 runs 13 residues. After removal of 6 bases from V and 10 bases from J, the junction contained 5 bases not matched to a gene. In germline, CDR1 is LNHNV, CDR2 YYDKDF (reference sequence). CDR3 sequence (DNA): TGTGCCACCAGGAAGGACAGGGGGCGCGAGCAGTTCTTC. It specifies CATRKDRGREQFF. Variable domain in full (rest from reference TRBV15 and TRBJ2-1): DAMVIQNPRYQVTQFGKPVTLSCSQTLNHNVMYWYQQKSSQAPKLLFHYYDKDFNNEADTPDNFQSRRPNTSFCFLDIRSPGLGDTAMYLCATRKDRGREQFFGPGTRLTVL.

V is TRBV6-5 and J is TRBJ1-1, with 7 positions matching TRBD1. Trimming at V came to 6 bases and at J to 5 bases, leaving 6 bases not matched to a gene. Per germline, CDR1 MNHEY and CDR2 SVGAGI. There are 13 residues in the CDR3. This chain's CDR3 is CASSNTGVTEAFF. The CDR3 DNA follows: TGTGCCAGCAGCAATACAGGGGTGACTGAAGCTTTCTTT.

The chain is built from TRBV4-3 and TRBJ2-7; D gene uncertain. This CDR3 comprises 15 residues. The germline CDR1 and CDR2 sequences are LGHNA and YSLEER. The V gene lost 0 bases and the J gene lost 0 bases, with 9 bases spanning the gap. The CDR3 is CASSQEGGLSYEQYF. CDR3 in DNA: TGCGCCAGCAGCCAAGAGGGCGGCCTCTCCTACGAGCAGTACTTC.

This chain uses TRBV27 with TRBJ2-7; D gene unclear. Trimming cost V 4 bases and J 2 bases, with 12 bases left between them. The CDR3 totals 14 residues. Germline CDR1 and CDR2: MNHEY and SMNVEV (reference sequence). This CDR3 reads CASSSLGSTYEQYF. CDR3 in DNA: TGTGCCAGCAGTTCCCTCGGCAGTACCTACGAGCAGTACTTC.

V gene TRBV7-8 combines with J gene TRBJ2-7; perhaps TRBD2 as D (6 bases). Germline CDR1 is SGHVS and CDR2 is FQNEAQ. This CDR3 has 14 amino acids. V was pared by 5 bases and J by 3 bases, with 14 bases between. DNA of the CDR3: TGTGCCAGCAGCGTTCCGGGACTTCACTACGAGCAGTACTTC. Translated, it gives CASSVPGLHYEQYF.

This clone occurred a few times. The CDR3 spells CASSDPGAIEKLFF. CDR3 DNA sequence: TGTGCCAGCAGTGACCCGGGGGCAATTGAAAAACTGTTTTTT. V gene TRBV2 combines with J gene TRBJ1-4, with TRBD1 as a possible D gene (6 bases). V lost 3 bases and J lost 7, with 12 bases in between. The CDR3 covers 14 residues. Germline V gene data show CDR1 as SNHLY and CDR2 as FYNNEI.

V gene TRBV9 combines with J gene TRBJ2-7, with D maybe TRBD2 (6 bases). V was shortened by 0 bases and J by 5 bases, with 9 bases between the two germline ends. The CDR3 has 13 amino acids. CDR1 is SGDLS and CDR2 is YYNGEE in the germline V gene. The CDR3 nucleotides read TGTGCCAGCAGCGTAGCTCCGGGGGACGAGCAGTACTTC. Amino acid sequence: CASSVAPGDEQYF. Full variable domain (missing parts from reference TRBV9 and TRBJ2-7): DSGVTQTPKHLITATGQRVTLRCSPRSGDLSVYWYQQSLDQGLQFLIQYYNGEERAKGNILERFSAQQFPDLHSELNLSSLELGDSALYFCASSVAPGDEQYFGPGTRLTVT.

In its sample, this clone was seen a few times. The V gene is TRBV4-1, the J gene TRBJ1-6; 7 bases match TRBD1. V lost 1 base and J lost 7; bases outside the gene matches: 1. Germline CDR1 reads MGHRA; CDR2 reads YSYEKL. The CDR3 runs to 14 residues. The CDR3 spells CASSQGQGNSPLHF. The CDR3 DNA is TGCGCCAGCAGCCAAGGACAGGGAAATTCACCCCTCCACTTT.

CDR3 nucleotides: TGTGCCAGCAGTTTTCGTAGGGGACCTAAAGAGACCCAGTACTTC. It codes for CASSFRRGPKETQYF. The chain is built from TRBV27 and TRBJ2-5, with D perhaps TRBD1 or TRBD2 (5 bases each). Germline CDR1 reads MNHEY; CDR2 reads SMNVEV (reference sequence). This CDR3 contains 15 residues. V lost 3 bases and J 3 bases, leaving 14 bases between the germline ends.

The V call is TRBV6-5, the J call TRBJ2-5, with 7 bases lining up with TRBD2. The assigned J gene may be wrong: the sequence end matches TRBJ2-7 better. From germline, CDR1 is MNHEY and CDR2 SVGAGI. CDR3 size: 15 residues. The CDR3 reads CASSYSSGDSYEQYF. DNA of the CDR3: TGTGCCAGCAGTTACTCAAGCGGGGACTCCTACGAGCAGTACTTC.

The genes are TRBV19 and TRBJ2-7; 8 bases fit TRBD1. The germline V gene has CDR1 LNHDA and CDR2 SQIVND (reference sequence). With V trimmed by 0 bases and J by 7 bases, 8 bases remained unmatched. This CDR3 region has 15 residues. CDR3 loop: CASSIDADREYEQYF. The CDR3, as DNA: TGTGCCAGTAGTATAGACGCGGACAGGGAGTATGAGCAGTACTTC. The variable domain in full, completed from reference TRBV19 and TRBJ2-7, reads DGGITQSPKYLFRKEGQNVTLSCEQNLNHDAMYWYRQDPGQGLRLIYYSQIVNDFQKGDIAEGYSVSREKKESFPLTVTSAQKNPTAFYLCASSIDADREYEQYFGPGTRLTVT.

This clone was observed a few times. V and J are TRBV13 and TRBJ1-1, with D tentatively TRBD1 (5 bases). Germline V lookup: CDR1 PRHDT, CDR2 FYEKMQ (reference sequence). V lost 0 bases and J lost 3, with 5 bases in between. CDR3 length: 13 amino acids. CDR3 residues: CASSLGGDTEAFF. The CDR3 DNA follows: TGTGCCAGCAGCTTAGGAGGGGACACTGAAGCTTTCTTT.

This clone was detected only a few times. CDR3 DNA: TGCAGCGTTGAAGACGACCCCGGGGGGGCCTACGAGCAGTACTTC. Protein sequence: CSVEDDPGGAYEQYF. J is TRBJ2-7 and V is TRBV29-1; TRBD2 matches at 8 bases. Germline V gene data show CDR1 as SQVTM and CDR2 as ANQGSEA. With 0 bases clipped from V and 2 bases from J, the junction kept 6 bases outside the gene matches. This CDR3 is 15 amino acids long.

This clone was recorded only once. At one end, the junction sequence differs from germline, possibly due to a read error. The sample has other DNA sequences that encode this CDR3 too. This chain links TRBV5-4 with TRBJ1-5; D not resolved. This CDR3 has 14 amino acids. CDR1 SGHNT and CDR2 YYREEE come from the germline V gene (reference sequence). CDR3 in amino acids: CASSLGGSNQPQHF. The CDR3, as DNA: TGTGCCAGCAGTTTGGGAGGGAGCAATCAGCCCCAGCATTTT.

The chain carries TRBV5-6 and TRBJ2-2, with D possibly being TRBD2 (5 bases). This CDR3 region has 14 residues. V was cut by 0 bases and J by 8 bases, with 11 bases left in between. Germline CDR1 is SGHDT and CDR2 is YYEEEE. The CDR3 loop reads CASSLDGVTGELFF. The CDR3 nucleotides read TGTGCCAGCAGCTTGGACGGGGTAACGGGGGAGCTGTTTTTT. Full variable domain (remainder filled in from reference TRBV5-6 and TRBJ2-2): DAGVTQSPTHLIKTRGQQVTLRCSPKSGHDTVSWYQQALGQGPQFIFQYYEEEERQRGNFPDRFSGHQFPNYSSELNVNALLLGDSALYLCASSLDGVTGELFFGEGSRLTVL.

The chain combines TRBV4-1 with TRBJ1-2; weak D call: TRBD1 (5 bases). The V end was cut by 3 bases, the J end by 2 bases, with 7 bases between. This CDR3 has 13 residues. Germline values: CDR1 MGHRA, CDR2 YSYEKL. CDR3: CASSQGTNYGYTF. CDR3 bases: TGCGCCAGCAGCCAGGGGACCAACTATGGCTACACCTTC.